This T cell receptor (beta chain) was sequenced in a study of metastatic and nonmetastatic thyroid tumors (dated by TCRdb to the early 2020s). Broadly, across the study: The researchers compared repertoires between peripheral blood samples and tumor or nodule tissue samples from patients with malignant or benign thyroid disease. The paper's findings and limits, for the study overall: TCR beta diversity was reported as significantly higher in malignant tumors than in benign nodules, in both blood and tumor samples.

No patient had received any treatment before thyroid surgery. Patient clinical samples collected from about 2012 to 2018 were retrospectively analysed using T-cell receptor beta sequencing. The sample holds one count of this clone. Which antigen it targets is not known. Within one base of it there is no much larger clone, and no base qualities were kept. One read yields weak evidence. Libraries came from PCR. The data were produced on an Illumina HiSeq 4000. The TCR beta-chain CDR3 region of each patient was profiled by high-throughput sequencing. Processing in the source paper ran as follows. A classifier to discriminate distant-metastatic papillary thyroid cancer patients was built from CDR3 differences across clinicopathological groups. Repertoire diversity was assessed with the Shannon index, and tumor-blood repertoire similarity with the Morisita-Horn index. TCRdb trimmed the raw reads at Q25, called clones with MiXCR and kept productive beta chains. The V and J calls here are based on TCRdb, not the publication. For this sample there are about 14,000 clones; roughly 30% appear just once. In total, the top ten clones hold about 21% of the sample.

Sequenced: tumor tissue. This TCR was recovered from a female donor with papillary thyroid cancer or a benign thyroid nodule (not recorded which). Some clones in this sample may be carry-over from other donors' samples.

The CDR3 in this case is CASRLQGYNSPLHF. DNA sequence: TGTGCCAGCAGACTACAGGGGTACAATTCACCCCTCCACTTT. This sequence uses TRBV7-2 and TRBJ1-6; 7 bases in between match TRBD1. CDR1 SGHTA and CDR2 FQGNSA were looked up in the germline V gene. Measured from the cysteine to the phenylalanine, the CDR3 is 14 residues long. Only the CDR3 DNA stays, 42 bases, in frame from base 1. V is trimmed back by 6 bases and J by 7 bases, and the junction contains 6 bases that no gene match accounts for.